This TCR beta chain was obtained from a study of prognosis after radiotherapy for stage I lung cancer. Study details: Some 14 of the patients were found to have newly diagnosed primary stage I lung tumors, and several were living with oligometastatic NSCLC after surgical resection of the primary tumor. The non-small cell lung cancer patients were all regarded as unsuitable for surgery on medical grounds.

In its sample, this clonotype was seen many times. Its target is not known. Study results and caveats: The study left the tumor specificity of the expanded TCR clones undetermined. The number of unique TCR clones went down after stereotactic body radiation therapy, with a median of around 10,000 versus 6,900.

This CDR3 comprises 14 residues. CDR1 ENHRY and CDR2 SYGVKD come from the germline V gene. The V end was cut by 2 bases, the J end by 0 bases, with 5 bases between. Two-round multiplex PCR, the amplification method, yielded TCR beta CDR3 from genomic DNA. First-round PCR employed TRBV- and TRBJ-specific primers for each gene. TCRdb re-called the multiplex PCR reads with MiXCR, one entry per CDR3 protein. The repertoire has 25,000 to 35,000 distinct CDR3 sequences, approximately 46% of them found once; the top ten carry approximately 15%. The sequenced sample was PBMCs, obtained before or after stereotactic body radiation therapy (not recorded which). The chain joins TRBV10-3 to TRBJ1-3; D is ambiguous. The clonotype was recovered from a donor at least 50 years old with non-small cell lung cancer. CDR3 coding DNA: TGTGCCATCAGTGAGCGAAACTCTGGAAACACCATATATTTT. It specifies CAISERNSGNTIYF.